These 3 T cell receptor beta chains share one sample of origin, sequenced in a study of OX40 agonist ivuxolimab in advanced cancers. The method behind the library was the immunoSEQ multiplex PCR assay. TCRdb carries this immuneACCESS record with in-frame sequences only. Its versions omit some clonotypes, under half of them owing to an unresolved V gene in the studies checked, with the rest unexplained. This sample has roughly 46,000 clones in its table, and more than 70% of those were observed once. The ten largest clones add up to around 0.6% of the sample. The material sequenced was CD4+ or CD8+ T cells sorted from blood, taken in a trial of the OX40 agonist ivuxolimab. These receptors were taken from an adult with an advanced solid tumor such as melanoma, head and neck, liver or kidney cancer.

The rearrangement links TRBV5-6 to TRBJ2-3; 12 nucleotides agree with TRBD2. The V gene end was trimmed by 4 bases and the J gene end by 4 bases; junction bases not matched to a gene: 7. The length of the CDR3 is 16 residues. Germline CDR1 and CDR2: SGHDT and YYEEEE. In DNA, the CDR3 is TGTGCCAGCAGCCAGACTAGCGGGAGAGGGGCAGATACGCAGTATTTT. It specifies CASSQTSGRGADTQYF.

V gene TRBV19 combines with J gene TRBJ1-2, with 7 positions matching TRBD1. The CDR3 is 13 amino acids. The trim removed 6 bases at V and 2 bases at J, leaving 3 bases unmatched. The V gene's germline CDR1 is LNHDA and CDR2 SQIVND (reference sequence). The CDR3 loop reads CASRTGANYGYTF. CDR3 in DNA: TGTGCCAGTAGAACAGGGGCCAACTATGGCTACACCTTC.

In this sample, this clone turned up once. DNA for the CDR3: TGTGCTAGTGGTTTGATGGGGGTTCTAGCGGGAGGGCAGGGAGATACGCAGTATTTT. Protein product: CASGLMGVLAGGQGDTQYF. The chain uses TRBV12-5 and TRBJ2-3; 12 bases fit TRBD2. The V and J ends lost 2 bases and 5 bases, in that order; junction bases with no gene match: 14. The CDR3 spans 19 residues. Germline CDR1 and CDR2: LGHNT and FRNRAP. The whole variable domain, filled in from reference TRBV12-5 and TRBJ2-3, reads DARVTQTPRHKVTEMGQEVTMRCQPILGHNTVFWYRQTMMQGLELLAYFRNRAPLDDSGMPKDRFSAEMPDATLATLKIQPSEPRDSAVYFCASGLMGVLAGGQGDTQYFGPGTRLTVL.